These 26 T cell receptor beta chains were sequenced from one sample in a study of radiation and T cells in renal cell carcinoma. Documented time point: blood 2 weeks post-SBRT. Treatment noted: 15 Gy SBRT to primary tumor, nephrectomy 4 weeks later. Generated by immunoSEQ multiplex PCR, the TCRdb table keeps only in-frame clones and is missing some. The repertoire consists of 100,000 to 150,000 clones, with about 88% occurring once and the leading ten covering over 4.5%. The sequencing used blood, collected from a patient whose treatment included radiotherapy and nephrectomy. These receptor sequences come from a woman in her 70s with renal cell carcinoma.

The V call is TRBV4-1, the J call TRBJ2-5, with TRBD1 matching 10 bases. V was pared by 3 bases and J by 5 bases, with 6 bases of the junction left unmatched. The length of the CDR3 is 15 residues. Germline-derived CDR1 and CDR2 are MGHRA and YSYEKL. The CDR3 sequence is CASSQSGTGVETQYF. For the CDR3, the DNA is TGCGCCAGCAGCCAGTCCGGGACAGGGGTCGAGACCCAGTACTTC.

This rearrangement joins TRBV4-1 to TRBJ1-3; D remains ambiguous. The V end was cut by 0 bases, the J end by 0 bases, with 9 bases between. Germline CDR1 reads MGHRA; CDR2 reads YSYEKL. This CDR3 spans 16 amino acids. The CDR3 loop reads CASSQEVAYSGNTIYF. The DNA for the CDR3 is TGCGCCAGCAGCCAAGAAGTGGCATACTCTGGAAACACCATATATTTT.

CDR3 amino acids: CARSLGRNQTSNEQFF. CDR3 bases: TGTGCCAGAAGCTTAGGACGCAATCAAACCAGCAATGAGCAGTTCTTC. The rearrangement uses TRBV7-5 and TRBJ2-1. TRBV7-5 is marked as a pseudogene. The length of the CDR3 is 16 residues.

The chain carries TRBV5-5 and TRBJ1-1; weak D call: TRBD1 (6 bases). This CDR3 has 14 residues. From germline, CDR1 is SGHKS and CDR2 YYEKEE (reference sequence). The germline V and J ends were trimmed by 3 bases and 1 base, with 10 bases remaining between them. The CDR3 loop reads CASSSRGGNTEAFF. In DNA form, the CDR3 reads TGTGCCAGCAGCTCCAGGGGAGGGAACACTGAAGCTTTCTTT.

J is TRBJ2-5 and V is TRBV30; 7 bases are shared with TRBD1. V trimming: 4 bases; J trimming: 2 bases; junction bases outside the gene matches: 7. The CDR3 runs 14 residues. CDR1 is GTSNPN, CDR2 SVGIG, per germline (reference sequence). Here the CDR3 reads CAWNSATGQETQYF. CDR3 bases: TGTGCCTGGAATTCGGCGACAGGGCAAGAGACCCAGTACTTC.

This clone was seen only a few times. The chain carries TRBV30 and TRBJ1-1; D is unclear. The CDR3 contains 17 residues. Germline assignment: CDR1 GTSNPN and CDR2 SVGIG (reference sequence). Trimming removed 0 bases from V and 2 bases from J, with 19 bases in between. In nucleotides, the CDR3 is TGTGCCTGGAGTGTACCGTTAGGTACAGTCCCAAACACTGAAGCTTTCTTT. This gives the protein CAWSVPLGTVPNTEAFF.

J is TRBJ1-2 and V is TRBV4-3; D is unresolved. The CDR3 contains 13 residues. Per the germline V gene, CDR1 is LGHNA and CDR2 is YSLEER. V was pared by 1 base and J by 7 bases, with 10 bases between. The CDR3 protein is CASSQGRGIGYTF. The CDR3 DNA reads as TGCGCCAGCAGCCAAGGTCGGGGAATTGGCTACACCTTC.

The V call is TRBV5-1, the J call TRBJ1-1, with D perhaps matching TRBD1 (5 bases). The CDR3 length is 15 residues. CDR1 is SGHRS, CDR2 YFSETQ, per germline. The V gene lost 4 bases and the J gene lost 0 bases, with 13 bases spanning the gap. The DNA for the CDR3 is TGCGCCAGCAGCAGGGTGACAGACATGAACACTGAAGCTTTCTTT. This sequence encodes CASSRVTDMNTEAFF.

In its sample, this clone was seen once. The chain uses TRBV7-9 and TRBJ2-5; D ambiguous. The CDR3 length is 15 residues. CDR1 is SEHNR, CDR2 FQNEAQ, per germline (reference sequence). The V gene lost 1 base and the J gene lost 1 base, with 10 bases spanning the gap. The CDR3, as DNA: TGTGCCAGCAGCTTAGGTCGGTCTGGCCAAGAGACCCAGTACTTC. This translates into CASSLGRSGQETQYF.

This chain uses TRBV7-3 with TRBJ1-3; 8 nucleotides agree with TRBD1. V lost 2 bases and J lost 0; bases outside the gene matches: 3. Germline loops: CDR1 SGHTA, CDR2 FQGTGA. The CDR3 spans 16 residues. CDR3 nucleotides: TGTGCCAGCAGCTTACAGGGGGCCCTCTCTGGAAACACCATATATTTT. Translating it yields CASSLQGALSGNTIYF. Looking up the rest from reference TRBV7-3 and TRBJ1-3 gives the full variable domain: GAGVSQTPSNKVTEKGKYVELRCDPISGHTALYWYRQSLGQGPEFLIYFQGTGAADDSGLPNDRFFAVRPEGSVSTLKIQRTERGDSAVYLCASSLQGALSGNTIYFGEGSWLTVV.

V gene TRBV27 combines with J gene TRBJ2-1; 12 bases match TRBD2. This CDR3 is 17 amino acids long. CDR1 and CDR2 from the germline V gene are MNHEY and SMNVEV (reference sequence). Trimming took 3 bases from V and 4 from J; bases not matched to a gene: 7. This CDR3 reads CASSLKLAGGRYNEQFF. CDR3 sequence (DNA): TGTGCCAGCAGTTTGAAACTAGCGGGGGGAAGATACAATGAGCAGTTCTTC.

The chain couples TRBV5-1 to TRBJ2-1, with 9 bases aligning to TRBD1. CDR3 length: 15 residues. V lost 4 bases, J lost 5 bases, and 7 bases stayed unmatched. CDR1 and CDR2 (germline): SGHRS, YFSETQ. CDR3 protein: CASSRGTGTHNEQFF. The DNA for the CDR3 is TGCGCCAGCAGCCGCGGGACAGGGACCCACAATGAGCAGTTCTTC.

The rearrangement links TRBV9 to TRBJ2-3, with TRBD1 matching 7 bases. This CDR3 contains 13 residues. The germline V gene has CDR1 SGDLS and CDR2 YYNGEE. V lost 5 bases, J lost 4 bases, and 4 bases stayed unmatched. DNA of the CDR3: TGTGCCAGCAGTGCGACAGGGTCAGATACGCAGTATTTT. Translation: CASSATGSDTQYF. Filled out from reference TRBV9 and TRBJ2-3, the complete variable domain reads DSGVTQTPKHLITATGQRVTLRCSPRSGDLSVYWYQQSLDQGLQFLIQYYNGEERAKGNILERFSAQQFPDLHSELNLSSLELGDSALYFCASSATGSDTQYFGPGTRLTVL.

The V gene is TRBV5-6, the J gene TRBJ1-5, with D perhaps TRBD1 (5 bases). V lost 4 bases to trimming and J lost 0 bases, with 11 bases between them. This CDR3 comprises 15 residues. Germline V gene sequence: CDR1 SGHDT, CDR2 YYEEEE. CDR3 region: CASSLDSDSNQPQHF. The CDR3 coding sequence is TGTGCCAGCAGCCTCGACAGCGATAGCAATCAGCCCCAGCATTTT.

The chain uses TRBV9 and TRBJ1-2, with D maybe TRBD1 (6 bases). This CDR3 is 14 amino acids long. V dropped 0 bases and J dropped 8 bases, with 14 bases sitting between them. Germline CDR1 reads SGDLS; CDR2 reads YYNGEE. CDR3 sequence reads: CASSVGRGRLGYTF. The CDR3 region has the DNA TGTGCCAGCAGCGTAGGCCGGGGGCGCCTGGGCTACACCTTC.

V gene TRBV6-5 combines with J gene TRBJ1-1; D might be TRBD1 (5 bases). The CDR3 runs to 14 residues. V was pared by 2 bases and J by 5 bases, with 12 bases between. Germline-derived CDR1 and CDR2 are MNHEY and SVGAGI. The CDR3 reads CASSYKGRRTEAFF. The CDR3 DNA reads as TGTGCCAGCAGTTACAAGGGGAGGAGAACTGAAGCTTTCTTT.

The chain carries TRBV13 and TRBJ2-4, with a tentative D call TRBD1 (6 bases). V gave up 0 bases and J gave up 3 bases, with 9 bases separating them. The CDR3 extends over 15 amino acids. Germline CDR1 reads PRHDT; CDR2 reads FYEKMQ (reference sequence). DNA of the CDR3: TGTGCCAGCAGCTTAGGTCAGGACAGCAAAAACATTCAGTACTTC. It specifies CASSLGQDSKNIQYF.

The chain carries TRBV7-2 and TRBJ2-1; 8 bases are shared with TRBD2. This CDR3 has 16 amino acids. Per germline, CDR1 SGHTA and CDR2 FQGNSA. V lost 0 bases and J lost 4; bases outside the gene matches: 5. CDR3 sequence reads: CASSLASSGTYNEQFF. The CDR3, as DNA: TGTGCCAGCAGCTTAGCGAGTAGCGGGACTTACAATGAGCAGTTCTTC.

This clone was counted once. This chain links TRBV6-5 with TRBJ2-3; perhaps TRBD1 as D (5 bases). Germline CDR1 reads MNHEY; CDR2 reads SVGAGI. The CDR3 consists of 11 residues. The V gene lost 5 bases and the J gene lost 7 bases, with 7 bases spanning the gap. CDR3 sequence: CASSQGYTQYF. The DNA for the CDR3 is TGTGCCAGCAGTCAGGGTTATACGCAGTATTTT.

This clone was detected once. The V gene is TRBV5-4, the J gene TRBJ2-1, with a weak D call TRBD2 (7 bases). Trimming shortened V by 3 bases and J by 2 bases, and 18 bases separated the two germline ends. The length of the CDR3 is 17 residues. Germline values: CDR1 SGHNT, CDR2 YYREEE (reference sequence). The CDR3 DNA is TGTGCCAGCAGCTCCCTTGGCGGGGGCAGACCCTACAATGAGCAGTTCTTC. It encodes CASSSLGGGRPYNEQFF.

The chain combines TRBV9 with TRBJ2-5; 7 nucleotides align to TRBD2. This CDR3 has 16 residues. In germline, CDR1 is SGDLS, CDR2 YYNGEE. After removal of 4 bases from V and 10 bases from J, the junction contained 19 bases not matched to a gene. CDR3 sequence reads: CASSSNRLAAYDDQYF. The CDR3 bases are TGTGCCAGCAGCTCTAATCGACTAGCCGCTTACGATGACCAGTACTTC.

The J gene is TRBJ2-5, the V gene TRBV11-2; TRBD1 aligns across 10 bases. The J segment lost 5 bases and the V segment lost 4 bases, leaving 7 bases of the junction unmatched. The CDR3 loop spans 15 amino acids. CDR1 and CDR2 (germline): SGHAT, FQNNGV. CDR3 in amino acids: CASSYGTGVGETQYF. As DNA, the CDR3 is TGTGCCAGCAGCTACGGGACAGGGGTCGGGGAGACCCAGTACTTC.

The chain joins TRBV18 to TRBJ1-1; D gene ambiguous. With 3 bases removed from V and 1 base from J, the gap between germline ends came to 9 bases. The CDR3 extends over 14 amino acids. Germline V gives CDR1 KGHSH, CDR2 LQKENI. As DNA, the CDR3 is TGTGCCAGCTCACCCTCTCCCGGGAACACTGAAGCTTTCTTT. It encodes CASSPSPGNTEAFF.

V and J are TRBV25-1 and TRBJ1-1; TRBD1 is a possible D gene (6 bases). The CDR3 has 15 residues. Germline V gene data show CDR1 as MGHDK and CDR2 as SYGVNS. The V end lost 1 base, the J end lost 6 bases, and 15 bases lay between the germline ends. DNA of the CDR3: TGTGCCAGCAGTGAATCCGTGGGCAGGGGATCTGAAGCTTTCTTT. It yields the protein CASSESVGRGSEAFF.

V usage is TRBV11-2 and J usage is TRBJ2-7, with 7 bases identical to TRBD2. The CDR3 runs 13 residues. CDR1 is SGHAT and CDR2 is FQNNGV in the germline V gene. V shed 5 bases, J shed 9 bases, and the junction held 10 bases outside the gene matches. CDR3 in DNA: TGTGCCAGCAGCGATCAAGCGGGGCCGCGGCAGTACTTC. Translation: CASSDQAGPRQYF.

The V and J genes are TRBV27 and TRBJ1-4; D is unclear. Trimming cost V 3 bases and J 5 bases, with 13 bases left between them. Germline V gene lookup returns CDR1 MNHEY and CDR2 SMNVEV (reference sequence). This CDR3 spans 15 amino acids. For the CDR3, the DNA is TGTGCCAGCAGTTTCTCCCGGGCCTCAAATGAAAAACTGTTTTTT. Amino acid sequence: CASSFSRASNEKLFF.